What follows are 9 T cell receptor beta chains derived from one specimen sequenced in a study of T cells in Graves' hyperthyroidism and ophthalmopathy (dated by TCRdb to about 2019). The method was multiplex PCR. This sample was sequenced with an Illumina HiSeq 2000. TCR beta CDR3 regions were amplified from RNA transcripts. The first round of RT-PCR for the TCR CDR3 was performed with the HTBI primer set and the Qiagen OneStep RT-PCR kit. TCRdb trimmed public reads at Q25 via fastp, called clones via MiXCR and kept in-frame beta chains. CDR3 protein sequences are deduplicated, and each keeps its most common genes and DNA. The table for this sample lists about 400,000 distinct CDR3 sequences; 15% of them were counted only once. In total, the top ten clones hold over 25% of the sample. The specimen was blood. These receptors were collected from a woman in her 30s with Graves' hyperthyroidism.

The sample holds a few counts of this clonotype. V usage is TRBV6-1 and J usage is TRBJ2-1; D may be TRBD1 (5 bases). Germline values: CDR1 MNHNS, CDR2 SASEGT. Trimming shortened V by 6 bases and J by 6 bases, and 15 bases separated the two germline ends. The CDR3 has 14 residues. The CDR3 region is CASSYGRVGNEQFF. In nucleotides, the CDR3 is TGTGCCAGCAGCTATGGCAGGGTGGGCAATGAGCAGTTCTTC.

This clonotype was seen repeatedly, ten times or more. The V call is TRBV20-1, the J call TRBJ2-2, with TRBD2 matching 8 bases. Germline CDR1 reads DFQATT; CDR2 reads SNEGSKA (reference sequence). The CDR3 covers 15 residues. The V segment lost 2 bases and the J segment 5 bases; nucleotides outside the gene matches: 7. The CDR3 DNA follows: TGCAGTGCTAGATCCAGCGGGAGAGGTACCGGGGAGCTGTTTTTT. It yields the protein CSARSSGRGTGELFF.

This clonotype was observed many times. This CDR3 reads CSARQSSGNTIYF. CDR3 in DNA: TGCAGCGCACGGCAGAGCTCTGGAAACACCATATATTTT. This chain connects TRBV29-1 to TRBJ1-3; D not resolved. The V end lost 7 bases, the J end lost 0 bases, and 10 bases lay between the germline ends. Germline V gene data show CDR1 as SQVTM and CDR2 as ANQGSEA. The CDR3 extends over 13 amino acids.

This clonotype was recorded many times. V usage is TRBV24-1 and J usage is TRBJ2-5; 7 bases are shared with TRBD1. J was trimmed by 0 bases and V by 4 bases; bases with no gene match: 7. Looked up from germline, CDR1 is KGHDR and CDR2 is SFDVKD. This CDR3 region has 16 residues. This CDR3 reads CATSDSGTVYQETQYF. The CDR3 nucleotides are TGTGCCACCAGTGACTCCGGGACAGTGTACCAAGAGACCCAGTACTTC.

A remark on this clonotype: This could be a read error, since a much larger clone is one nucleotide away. The CDR3 nucleotides are TGTGCCAGCAGTTTCTCAGGGGGCAGGAATGGCTACACCTTC. Translating gives CASSFSGGRNGYTF. The J gene is TRBJ1-2, the V gene TRBV28, with TRBD1 matching 8 bases. CDR3 length: 14 residues. Unmatched junction bases numbered 6, after V lost 3 bases and J lost 6 bases. Germline-derived CDR1 and CDR2 are MDHEN and SYDVKM.

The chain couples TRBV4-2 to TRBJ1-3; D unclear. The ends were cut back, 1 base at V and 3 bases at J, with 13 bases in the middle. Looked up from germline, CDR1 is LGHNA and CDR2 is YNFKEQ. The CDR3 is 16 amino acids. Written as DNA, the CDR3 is TGTGCCAGCAGCCAAGGGCGGCAGACCGTTGGAAACACCATATATTTT. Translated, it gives CASSQGRQTVGNTIYF.

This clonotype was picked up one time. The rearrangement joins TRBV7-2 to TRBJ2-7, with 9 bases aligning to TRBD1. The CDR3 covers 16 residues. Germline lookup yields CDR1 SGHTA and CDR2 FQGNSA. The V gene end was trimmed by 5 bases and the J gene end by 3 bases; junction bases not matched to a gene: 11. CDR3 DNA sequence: TGTGCCAGCAGCAGCCGGGGACAGGGACGTAACTACGAGCAGTACTTC. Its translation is CASSSRGQGRNYEQYF.

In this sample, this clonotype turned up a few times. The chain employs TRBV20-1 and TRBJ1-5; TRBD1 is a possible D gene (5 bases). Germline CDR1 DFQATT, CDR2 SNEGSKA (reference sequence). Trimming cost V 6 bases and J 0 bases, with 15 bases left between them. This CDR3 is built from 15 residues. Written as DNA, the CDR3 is TGCAGTGCCCACTACGGGGGGTATAGCAATCAGCCCCAGCATTTT. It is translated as CSAHYGGYSNQPQHF.

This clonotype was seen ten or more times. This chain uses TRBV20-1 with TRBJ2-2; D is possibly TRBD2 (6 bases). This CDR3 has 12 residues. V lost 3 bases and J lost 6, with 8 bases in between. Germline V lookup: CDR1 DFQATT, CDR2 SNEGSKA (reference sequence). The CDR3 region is CSASSGAGELFF. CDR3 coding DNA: TGCAGTGCTAGTTCGGGGGCCGGGGAGCTGTTTTTT.